One and the same sample provided the 5 T cell receptor beta chains below, sequenced in a study of technical replicates of blood from a handful of donors. Using immunoSEQ multiplex PCR, the repertoire was profiled, and TCRdb retains in-frame clones only, with some absent. This sample yields 100,000 or so clones, of which over 90% are seen a single time; roughly 0.19% belongs to the top ten. The source material was T cells isolated from PBMCs. These receptor sequences come from a human donor in good health.

The V and J genes are TRBV11-2 and TRBJ1-3; 7 bases agree with TRBD1. V was clipped by 2 bases and J by 0 bases; unmatched bases: 10. Germline loops: CDR1 SGHAT, CDR2 FQNNGV. This CDR3 comprises 18 residues. The CDR3 DNA follows: TGTGCCAGCAGCTTATTATCTGGGTGGGACAGCTCTGGAAACACCATATATTTT. As protein: CASSLLSGWDSSGNTIYF.

The chain has TRBV5-1 and TRBJ1-1, with D perhaps TRBD1 (5 bases). The germline gives CDR1 SGHRS, CDR2 YFSETQ. The CDR3 runs to 18 residues. The ends were cut back, 2 bases at V and 0 bases at J, with 20 bases in the middle. CDR3 in amino acids: CASSFLGVAIEMNTEAFF. CDR3 DNA: TGCGCCAGCAGCTTTTTAGGGGTAGCCATAGAAATGAACACTGAAGCTTTCTTT.

As for this clone: The junction departs from the called germline gene at one end, perhaps through a read error. This chain's CDR3 is CASSEGRVVSNQPQHF. In nucleotides, the CDR3 is TGTGCCAGCAGCGAAGGCAGGGTGGTGAGCAATCAGCCCCAGCATTTT. V usage is TRBV2 and J usage is TRBJ1-5, with TRBD1 as a possible D gene (5 bases). The CDR3 totals 16 residues. From germline, CDR1 is SNHLY and CDR2 FYNNEI.

The chain has TRBV7-2 and TRBJ2-5; D is unclear. CDR3 length: 14 residues. V lost 3 bases, J lost 2 bases, and 10 bases lay in between. Germline assignment: CDR1 SGHTA and CDR2 FQGNSA. The CDR3 DNA reads TGTGCCAGCAGCTTGAGGTCGAGACAAGAGACCCAGTACTTC. Protein sequence: CASSLRSRQETQYF.

J is TRBJ1-5 and V is TRBV6-1; TRBD1 might be the D (5 bases). V lost 6 bases and J lost 4, with 13 bases in between. The CDR3 contains 14 residues. Germline V gene lookup returns CDR1 MNHNS and CDR2 SASEGT. In DNA form, the CDR3 reads TGTGCCAGCAGCGCGGGACTACAAAATCAGCCCCAGCATTTT. It codes for CASSAGLQNQPQHF.